The clone carrying this TCR beta chain appeared a single time. The data belong to a study of blood T cell repertoires in COVID-19. Germline V gene lookup returns CDR1 SGHRS and CDR2 YFSETQ. The CDR3 is made up of 14 amino acids. The V gene lost 3 bases and the J gene lost 3 bases, with 13 bases spanning the gap. Data came from immunoSEQ multiplex PCR; TCRdb stores just in-frame clones and leaves some out. In the table there are 130,000 or so clones, around 80% of which are singletons. The chain joins TRBV5-1 to TRBJ2-7; a weak D match, TRBD2 (7 bases). The sample taken for sequencing was PBMCs or T cells enriched from blood (not recorded which). The origin of this receptor is a man aged 40-50 years with acute COVID-19. CDR3 sequence: CASSWGGQGYEQYF. The DNA of the CDR3 is TGCGCCAGCAGCTGGGGGGGGCAAGGCTACGAGCAGTACTTC.